The subject of this entry is one T cell receptor beta chain. This sample stems from a study of blood T cell repertoires in COVID-19. The repertoire was sequenced with immunoSEQ multiplex PCR; TCRdb's copy has only in-frame clones and lacks some. Found here are about 200,000 clones, over 70% of them singletons; the top ten hold 5.5%. V lost 1 base and J lost 9, with 7 bases in between. Germline V gene sequence: CDR1 SGHTA, CDR2 FQGTGA. The CDR3 loop spans 13 amino acids. Sequencing input: peripheral blood. This clonotype originated in a woman aged 70-85 years with acute or convalescent COVID-19. The rearrangement links TRBV7-3 to TRBJ1-6; D is perhaps TRBD1 (5 bases). The CDR3 sequence is CASSLIQGSPLHF. In nucleotides, the CDR3 is TGTGCCAGCAGCTTAATTCAGGGTTCACCCCTCCACTTT.